A selection of T cell receptor beta chains follows, all from one sample in a study of glioma-infiltrating T cells after dendritic cell vaccination. Using immunoSEQ multiplex PCR, the repertoire was profiled, and TCRdb retains in-frame clones only, with some absent. The sample has 85,000 to 95,000 clones, around 86% seen once. The sample here was blood, taken before dendritic cell vaccination. The receptors here all came from a human donor with glioblastoma. Each CDR3 is given with its conserved first and last residue. A D gene is named only where the DNA matches it firmly. Where a row states a size, it is once, few, many or the class of an expanded clone; other rows omit it.

d_gene: -
j_gene: TRBJ2-7
v_gene: TRBV7-9
abundance: -
CDR3nt: TGTGCCAGCAGCTCCGGGGGTGAACTCAGCTCCTACGAGCAGTACTTC
CDR3aa: CASSSGGELSSYEQYF

d_gene: -
j_gene: TRBJ2-5
v_gene: TRBV30
abundance: -
CDR3nt: TGTGCCTGGAGTCCCTCGGACTGGACTGGGGAGACCCAGTACTTC
CDR3aa: CAWSPSDWTGETQYF

d_gene: -
j_gene: TRBJ1-2
v_gene: TRBV27
abundance: -
CDR3nt: TGTGCCAGCAGTTTAGGAGGAACCTCCCGGGGCTACACCTTC
CDR3aa: CASSLGGTSRGYTF

d_gene: -
j_gene: TRBJ1-2
v_gene: TRBV4-3
abundance: -
CDR3nt: TGCGCCAGCAGCCGAACCCAAGCGTCGGGCGGGGATGGCTACACCTTC
CDR3aa: CASSRTQASGGDGYTF

d_gene: -
j_gene: TRBJ1-2
v_gene: TRBV4-3
abundance: -
CDR3nt: TGCGCCAGCAGCCAGACCACAGCGGGCAGCTATGGCTACACCTTC
CDR3aa: CASSQTTAGSYGYTF

d_gene: TRBD2
j_gene: TRBJ2-3
v_gene: TRBV6-1
abundance: -
CDR3nt: TGTGCCAGCAGTGAAGCCCTAGCGGGAGGGTCTAATACGCAGTATTTT
CDR3aa: CASSEALAGGSNTQYF

d_gene: TRBD1
j_gene: TRBJ1-5
v_gene: TRBV7-2
abundance: few
CDR3nt: TGTGCCAGCAGCTCGACAGGGACTCAGCCCCAGCATTTT
CDR3aa: CASSSTGTQPQHF

d_gene: -
j_gene: TRBJ1-1
v_gene: TRBV7-6
abundance: -
CDR3nt: TGTGCCAGCAGCGACAGCAACACTGAAGCTTTCTTT
CDR3aa: CASSDSNTEAFF

d_gene: TRBD1
j_gene: TRBJ1-2
v_gene: TRBV15
abundance: few
CDR3nt: TGTGCCACCAGCAGAGGCTTACAGGGGACCTATGGCTACACCTTC
CDR3aa: CATSRGLQGTYGYTF

d_gene: -
j_gene: TRBJ2-5
v_gene: TRBV7-9
abundance: -
CDR3nt: TGTGCCAGCAGCTACAGGGTAAACCAAGAGACCCAGTACTTC
CDR3aa: CASSYRVNQETQYF

d_gene: -
j_gene: TRBJ2-7
v_gene: TRBV6-6
abundance: -
CDR3nt: TGTGCCAGCAGTTTTCTACAGGGCTACGAGCAGTACTTC
CDR3aa: CASSFLQGYEQYF

d_gene: -
j_gene: TRBJ1-2
v_gene: TRBV9
abundance: -
CDR3nt: TGTGCCAGCAGCGGTGAGGGATATGGCTACACCTTC
CDR3aa: CASSGEGYGYTF

d_gene: -
j_gene: TRBJ2-3
v_gene: TRBV23-1
abundance: -
CDR3nt: TGCGCCAGCAGTCAATATCCCTATAGCCCAGATACGCAGTATTTT
CDR3aa: CASSQYPYSPDTQYF

d_gene: -
j_gene: TRBJ1-4
v_gene: TRBV29-1
abundance: -
CDR3nt: TGCAGCGTTGAAGTCGCGGACCCCCGAGGGGAAAAACTGTTTTTT
CDR3aa: CSVEVADPRGEKLFF

d_gene: -
j_gene: TRBJ2-1
v_gene: TRBV19
abundance: few
CDR3nt: TGTGCCAGTGATTCAGCGACGGGGATCTACAATGAGCAGTTCTTC
CDR3aa: CASDSATGIYNEQFF

d_gene: TRBD2
j_gene: TRBJ2-3
v_gene: TRBV4-1
abundance: -
CDR3nt: TGCGCCAGCAGCCTGACCGGGACTAGCGGGGTTAGAAGCACAGATACGCAGTATTTT
CDR3aa: CASSLTGTSGVRSTDTQYF

d_gene: -
j_gene: TRBJ2-3
v_gene: TRBV5-4
abundance: once
CDR3nt: TGTGCCACCAAGGACCGGGGATCTTCAGATACGCAGTATTTT
CDR3aa: CATKDRGSSDTQYF

d_gene: -
j_gene: TRBJ1-4
v_gene: TRBV19
abundance: -
CDR3nt: TGTGCCAGTAGTATGAGCATGAGTTTCGGTGAAAAACTGTTTTTT
CDR3aa: CASSMSMSFGEKLFF

d_gene: TRBD1
j_gene: TRBJ2-7
v_gene: TRBV4-1
abundance: -
CDR3nt: TGCGCCAGCAGCCAAATACCGGGACAGGGGAGCTACGAGCAGTACTTC
CDR3aa: CASSQIPGQGSYEQYF

d_gene: -
j_gene: TRBJ1-2
v_gene: TRBV11-2
abundance: -
CDR3nt: TGTGCCAGCAGCCGGAGACAGGCACCCGGGTCTAACTATGGCTACACCTTC
CDR3aa: CASSRRQAPGSNYGYTF

d_gene: TRBD1
j_gene: TRBJ1-2
v_gene: TRBV6-6
abundance: -
CDR3nt: TGTGCCAGCAGTTACTCAGGGGGACAGAACTATGGCTACACCTTC
CDR3aa: CASSYSGGQNYGYTF

d_gene: TRBD1
j_gene: TRBJ2-7
v_gene: TRBV7-6
abundance: -
CDR3nt: TGTGCCAGCAGCTTAGGGACAGGTGCCCTCTACGAGCAGTACTTC
CDR3aa: CASSLGTGALYEQYF

d_gene: TRBD2
j_gene: TRBJ2-1
v_gene: TRBV28
abundance: -
CDR3nt: TGTGCCAGCAGCCCGACTAGCCCTACAATAGAGCAGTTCTTC
CDR3aa: CASSPTSPTIEQFF

d_gene: TRBD1
j_gene: TRBJ2-2
v_gene: TRBV23-1
abundance: -
CDR3nt: TGCGCCAGCAGTCAACCTCGGCAGGGGGCGAACACCGGGGAGCTGTTTTTT
CDR3aa: CASSQPRQGANTGELFF

d_gene: TRBD1
j_gene: TRBJ2-7
v_gene: TRBV4-1
abundance: -
CDR3nt: TGCGCCAGCAGCCAAGATAGGGACAGGTCCTACGAGCAGTACTTC
CDR3aa: CASSQDRDRSYEQYF

d_gene: -
j_gene: TRBJ2-7
v_gene: TRBV6-1
abundance: -
CDR3nt: TGTGCCAGCGCCTGGGGGGTTCAGTACGAGCAGTACTTC
CDR3aa: CASAWGVQYEQYF

d_gene: -
j_gene: TRBJ1-1
v_gene: TRBV21-1
abundance: -
CDR3nt: TGTGCCAGCAGCGGGCGAAGTGGAACTGAAGCTTTCTTT
CDR3aa: CASSGRSGTEAFF

d_gene: TRBD2
j_gene: TRBJ2-7
v_gene: TRBV4-1
abundance: -
CDR3nt: TGCGCCAGCAGCCAAGTCCCGACTAGCGGTCTTACGATACCCCACTACGAGCAGTACTTC
CDR3aa: CASSQVPTSGLTIPHYEQYF

d_gene: TRBD2
j_gene: TRBJ2-1
v_gene: TRBV18
abundance: -
CDR3nt: TGTGCCAGCTCGCCCGACGTAGCGGGAGCGGGTAATGAGCAGTTCTTC
CDR3aa: CASSPDVAGAGNEQFF

d_gene: TRBD1
j_gene: TRBJ2-5
v_gene: TRBV5-1
abundance: -
CDR3nt: TGCGCCAGCAGCCTGGACAGGGGGGAAGAGACCCAGTACTTC
CDR3aa: CASSLDRGEETQYF

d_gene: TRBD2
j_gene: TRBJ2-7
v_gene: TRBV5-1
abundance: -
CDR3nt: TGCGCCAGCAGCGGGAAAGCGGGGGCCATCTACGAGCAGTACTTC
CDR3aa: CASSGKAGAIYEQYF

d_gene: TRBD1
j_gene: TRBJ2-5
v_gene: TRBV6-5
abundance: -
CDR3nt: TGTGCCAGCAGTTACTTACAGGGGGCCGGAGAGACCCAGTACTTC
CDR3aa: CASSYLQGAGETQYF

d_gene: TRBD1
j_gene: TRBJ1-4
v_gene: TRBV5-1
abundance: -
CDR3nt: TGCGCCAGCAGCTCCGGGACAGCTAATGAAAAACTGTTTTTT
CDR3aa: CASSSGTANEKLFF

d_gene: TRBD1
j_gene: TRBJ1-1
v_gene: TRBV9
abundance: -
CDR3nt: TGTGCCAGCAGCCCCCGGACAGGTTGGGACACTGAAGCTTTCTTT
CDR3aa: CASSPRTGWDTEAFF

d_gene: TRBD1
j_gene: TRBJ1-2
v_gene: TRBV29-1
abundance: once
CDR3nt: TGCAGCGTGGGCGGGACAGGCCTCTATGGCTACACCTTC
CDR3aa: CSVGGTGLYGYTF

d_gene: -
j_gene: TRBJ2-5
v_gene: TRBV2
abundance: -
CDR3nt: TGTGCCAGCTCGGATAGGGGCCAAGAGACCCAGTACTTC
CDR3aa: CASSDRGQETQYF

d_gene: -
j_gene: TRBJ2-5
v_gene: TRBV30
abundance: -
CDR3nt: TGTGCCTGGAGTCTACAAGAGACCCAGTACTTC
CDR3aa: CAWSLQETQYF

d_gene: TRBD2
j_gene: TRBJ2-5
v_gene: TRBV10-3
abundance: few
CDR3nt: TGTGCCATCGGAGGTAGCGGGAGGGCCGGGGAGACCCAGTACTTC
CDR3aa: CAIGGSGRAGETQYF

d_gene: -
j_gene: TRBJ1-3
v_gene: TRBV20-1
abundance: -
CDR3nt: TGCAGTGCCAGCTCTGGAAACACCATATATTTT
CDR3aa: CSASSGNTIYF

d_gene: -
j_gene: TRBJ2-3
v_gene: TRBV7-3
abundance: -
CDR3nt: TGTGCCAGCAGCCCCGGTCCAACCCTAGCCACAGATACGCAGTATTTT
CDR3aa: CASSPGPTLATDTQYF

d_gene: -
j_gene: TRBJ2-5
v_gene: TRBV29-1
abundance: -
CDR3nt: TGCAGCGTTAAGGAGAAAGAGACCCAGTACTTC
CDR3aa: CSVKEKETQYF

d_gene: TRBD1
j_gene: TRBJ1-4
v_gene: TRBV18
abundance: -
CDR3nt: TGTGCCAGCTCACCATCCTGGACAGGGGAGGGTGAAAAACTGTTTTTT
CDR3aa: CASSPSWTGEGEKLFF

d_gene: -
j_gene: TRBJ2-5
v_gene: TRBV28
abundance: -
CDR3nt: TGTGCCTTTTGGAGGGTCAAGGAGACCCAGTACTTC
CDR3aa: CAFWRVKETQYF

d_gene: -
j_gene: TRBJ1-2
v_gene: TRBV2
abundance: -
CDR3nt: TGTGCCAGCAGTCAAACCCCGGGAGGCTATGGCTACACCTTC
CDR3aa: CASSQTPGGYGYTF

d_gene: -
j_gene: TRBJ1-2
v_gene: TRBV6-6
abundance: -
CDR3nt: TGTGCCAGCAGGAACAGGGATGGCTACACCTTC
CDR3aa: CASRNRDGYTF

d_gene: -
j_gene: TRBJ1-2
v_gene: TRBV5-1
abundance: once
CDR3nt: TGCGCCAGCAGCACCTCGACAGGCCCATATGGCTACACCTTC
CDR3aa: CASSTSTGPYGYTF

d_gene: TRBD2
j_gene: TRBJ2-7
v_gene: TRBV6-1
abundance: -
CDR3nt: TGTGCCAGTAAGGTATTGGCGGGAGGGTTCTACGAGCAGTACTTC
CDR3aa: CASKVLAGGFYEQYF

d_gene: -
j_gene: TRBJ2-5
v_gene: TRBV7-2
abundance: -
CDR3nt: TGTGCCAGCAGCCCGCGACGGGGGCAAGAGACCCAGTACTTC
CDR3aa: CASSPRRGQETQYF

d_gene: -
j_gene: TRBJ2-5
v_gene: TRBV20-1
abundance: -
CDR3nt: TGCAGTGCTAGACCACAAGAGACCCAGTACTTC
CDR3aa: CSARPQETQYF